The present entry profiles one TCR beta chain with its context. The data were obtained in a study of control samples from healthy donors and cancer patients. The CDR3 totals 17 residues. Germline loops: CDR1 SGHTS, CDR2 YDEGEE. V lost 4 bases, J lost 5 bases, and 13 bases stayed unmatched. The data were produced by immunoSEQ multiplex PCR, yet TCRdb's version contains in-frame clones alone and is incomplete. The sample lists 94,000 or so clones; 84% were seen once. The specimen was PBMCs. V gene TRBV5-8 combines with J gene TRBJ1-5; 9 bases agree with TRBD1. The receptor comes from a man aged 65 to 85 with lung cancer. DNA for the CDR3: TGTGCCAGCAGCCATGGACAGGGGATCCCACGAGATCAGCCCCAGCATTTT. This translates into CASSHGQGIPRDQPQHF.